This T cell receptor beta chain emerged from a study of Ad26.COV2.S vaccination and SARS-CoV-2 variants. V shed 2 bases and J shed 2 bases, with 6 bases lying between them. Germline loops: CDR1 MNHEY, CDR2 SVGAGI. There are 13 residues in the CDR3. TCRdb keeps only in-frame clones here, not all; method: immunoSEQ multiplex PCR. The data contain 300,000 to 450,000 clones, about 91% of them singletons. The chain has TRBV6-5 and TRBJ1-1; D not resolved. This receptor was obtained from a human donor who had recovered from COVID-19. Sequences were derived from peripheral blood, sampled after recovery from COVID-19. The CDR3 coding sequence is TGTGCCAGCAGTTACCCGATAAACACTGAAGCTTTCTTT. Translating gives CASSYPINTEAFF.